Here is one T cell receptor beta chain with its context. Its antigen is undetermined. This CDR3 is 12 amino acids long. Trimming removed 0 bases from V and 0 bases from J, with 2 bases in between. Germline V gene sequence: CDR1 SQVTM, CDR2 ANQGSEA. The entry originates in a study of OX40 agonist ivuxolimab in advanced cancers. On the study more broadly: Melanoma, hepatocellular carcinoma, head and neck or renal cell cancer occurred in dose-escalation patients. Study-wide results and limits: Within 6 weeks, CD4+ and CD8+ blood T cells expanded clonally at 0.1 to 3.0 mg/kg. The study found among the lowest clonal expansion in partial responders at 0.1-3.0 mg/kg. Relative to CD4+, CD8+ T cells held more expanded clones on average.

Produced via immunoSEQ multiplex PCR; TCRdb's table is partial and in-frame only. The sample consists of tens of thousands of clones, around nine tenths of them appearing once. Sample: CD4+ or CD8+ T cells sorted from blood, taken in a trial of the OX40 agonist ivuxolimab. The receptor comes from an adult with an advanced solid tumor such as melanoma, head and neck, liver or kidney cancer. This chain uses TRBV29-1 with TRBJ1-1; unclear D gene. The CDR3 DNA is TGCAGCGTTGAAGAGATGAACACTGAAGCTTTCTTT. Translation gives CSVEEMNTEAFF.